Below are 17 T cell receptor beta chains sequenced from a single sample in a study of early T cells in non-severe SARS-CoV-2 infection. MiXCR was run by TCRdb on the 5' RACE reads, yielding one entry per CDR3 protein. The sample yields 23,000 or so distinct CDR3 sequences, about 5.1% seen once. What was sequenced was whole blood. The receptor set was obtained from an adult who was a healthcare worker with PCR-confirmed SARS-CoV-2 infection or an uninfected control (not recorded which).

The V call is TRBV5-1, the J call TRBJ2-3; 7 bases line up with TRBD2. The V segment lost 2 bases and the J segment 9 bases; nucleotides outside the gene matches: 3. This CDR3 comprises 12 residues. CDR1 and CDR2 from the germline V gene are SGHRS and YFSETQ. CDR3 sequence: CASSFTSETQYF. The DNA for the CDR3 is TGCGCCAGCAGCTTCACTAGCGAGACGCAGTATTTT. Full variable domain (remainder filled in from reference TRBV5-1 and TRBJ2-3): KAGVTQTPRYLIKTRGQQVTLSCSPISGHRSVSWYQQTPGQGLQFLFEYFSETQRNKGNFPGRFSGRQFSNSRSEMNVSTLELGDSALYLCASSFTSETQYFGPGTRLTVL.

This clonotype was detected many times. The chain recombines TRBV9 with TRBJ2-7; D unresolved. CDR1 is SGDLS and CDR2 is YYNGEE in the germline V gene. V was clipped by 0 bases and J by 5 bases, with 9 bases between them. This CDR3 is built from 13 residues. This chain's CDR3 is CASSVVRTHEQYV. The CDR3 DNA sequence: TGTGCCAGCAGCGTAGTCAGAACCCACGAGCAGTACGTC.

This clonotype was observed many times. The gene calls are TRBV7-2 and TRBJ2-1; 9 bases are a match to TRBD2. CDR1 SGHTA and CDR2 FQGNSA come from the germline V gene. Trimming took 1 base from V and 7 from J; bases not matched to a gene: 5. This CDR3 has 15 amino acids. The CDR3 DNA is TGTGCCAGCAGCTTAGAGGGACTAGCAAGGAATGAGCAGTTCTTC. Amino acid sequence: CASSLEGLARNEQFF.

The CDR3 is CASSSGLAGVAGELFF. CDR3 DNA sequence: TGTGCCAGCTCATCCGGACTAGCGGGAGTGGCCGGGGAGCTGTTTTTT. This chain uses TRBV18 with TRBJ2-2, with 13 bases that match TRBD2. Germline values: CDR1 KGHSH, CDR2 LQKENI. Trimming removed 5 bases from V and 6 bases from J; junction bases left unmatched: 6. There are 16 residues in the CDR3.

This clonotype was seen ten or more times. The CDR3 region has the DNA TGTGCCAGCGCGGGAGGGTTGGGGAATGAGCAGTTCTTC. Protein product: CASAGGLGNEQFF. The gene calls are TRBV6-5 and TRBJ2-1, with TRBD2 identical over 9 bases. After removal of 8 bases from V and 7 bases from J, the junction contained 6 bases not matched to a gene. Germline-derived CDR1 and CDR2 are MNHEY and SVGAGI. The CDR3 consists of 13 residues.

This clonotype was observed many times. The rearrangement links TRBV12-3 or TRBV12-4 to TRBJ1-2, with D unclear. This CDR3 has 13 amino acids. V dropped 5 bases and J dropped 3 bases, with 10 bases sitting between them. CDR3 nucleotide sequence: TGTGCCAGCAGTCCCTCAACTGACTATGGCTACACCTTC. It yields the protein CASSPSTDYGYTF.

This clonotype was seen repeatedly, ten times or more. This chain links TRBV2 with TRBJ1-1; D not certain. The CDR3 has 16 amino acids. V lost 1 base and J 3 bases, leaving 15 bases between the germline ends. Germline-derived CDR1 and CDR2 are SNHLY and FYNNEI. The CDR3 reads CASSEVGEPGYTEAFF. DNA of the CDR3: TGTGCCAGCAGTGAAGTCGGGGAACCCGGATACACTGAAGCTTTCTTT.

In its sample, this clonotype was seen many times. The chain carries TRBV12-5 and TRBJ2-3; tentative D call: TRBD1 (5 bases). CDR1 is LGHNT, CDR2 FRNRAP, per germline. The V end lost 10 bases, the J end lost 2 bases, and 13 bases lay between the germline ends. The CDR3 covers 13 residues. The CDR3: CATSNRFTDTQYF. DNA for the CDR3: TGTGCTACTTCAAACAGGTTCACAGATACGCAGTATTTT.

This clonotype was detected many times. The chain has TRBV4-3 and TRBJ1-1, with a weak D call TRBD1 (5 bases). Trimming took off 0 bases at V and 0 bases at J, with 8 bases between the two ends. The CDR3 runs 15 residues. Germline CDR1 LGHNA, CDR2 YSLEER. The CDR3 loop reads CASSQDAQVNTEAFF. DNA for the CDR3: TGCGCCAGCAGCCAAGACGCACAGGTGAACACTGAAGCTTTCTTT.

This clonotype has ten or more counts. V and J are TRBV27 and TRBJ2-1, with D tentatively TRBD2 (6 bases). Germline CDR1 is MNHEY and CDR2 is SMNVEV (reference sequence). The CDR3 runs 15 residues. V was pared by 0 bases and J by 4 bases, with 10 bases between. This CDR3 reads CASSLSGRFYNEQFF. The CDR3 DNA is TGTGCCAGCAGTTTATCCGGGAGATTTTACAATGAGCAGTTCTTC.

This clonotype was picked up many times. The J gene is TRBJ2-1, the V gene TRBV3-1; D gene uncertain. The CDR3 is made up of 12 amino acids. The V and J ends lost 4 bases and 5 bases respectively, with 6 bases between them. Germline CDR1 and CDR2: LGHDT and YNNKEL (reference sequence). The CDR3 DNA reads TGTGCCAGCAGCCCCCGGAACAATGAGCAGTTCTTC. Amino acid sequence: CASSPRNNEQFF.

At least ten counts were recorded for this clonotype. The rearrangement uses TRBV20-1 and TRBJ1-2; D unresolved. The germline V gene has CDR1 DFQATT and CDR2 SNEGSKA (reference sequence). V lost 5 bases and J 5 bases, leaving 24 bases between the germline ends. The CDR3 covers 16 residues. CDR3 nucleotide sequence: TGCAGTGCTCCCCTCGGTGGAGGGAATGTTCGGTATGGCTACACCTTC. Its protein is CSAPLGGGNVRYGYTF.

This clonotype was seen only a few times. DNA for the CDR3: TGCAGCGTTAGCGGGACGTTAATGGACGAGCAGTACTTC. Encoded protein: CSVSGTLMDEQYF. The chain carries TRBV29-1 and TRBJ2-7; TRBD2 aligns across 7 bases. The CDR3 extends over 13 amino acids. Germline trimming cut 5 bases from V and 5 bases from J; bases unmatched to any gene: 9. The germline CDR1 and CDR2 sequences are SQVTM and ANQGSEA.

The chain uses TRBV7-3 and TRBJ2-1; 8 bases agree with TRBD2. Germline CDR1 SGHTA, CDR2 FQGTGA. Unmatched junction bases numbered 10, after V lost 5 bases and J lost 7 bases. The CDR3 runs to 15 residues. The CDR3 here is CASSLSGRSGNEQFF. The CDR3 DNA reads as TGTGCCAGCAGCCTGAGCGGGAGATCTGGAAATGAGCAGTTCTTC.

In this sample, this clonotype turned up a few times. The chain combines TRBV7-6 with TRBJ2-1; D is perhaps TRBD2 (6 bases). V lost 5 bases to trimming and J lost 6 bases, with 8 bases between them. Germline assignment: CDR1 SGHVS and CDR2 FNYEAQ. This CDR3 contains 12 residues. As DNA, the CDR3 is TGTGCCAGCAGCCGAGCGGGCAATGAGCAGTTCTTC. The encoded protein is CASSRAGNEQFF.

This clonotype was counted at least ten times. The rearrangement joins TRBV7-2 to TRBJ2-3, with 7 bases fitting TRBD2. The CDR3 spans 15 residues. Germline-derived CDR1 and CDR2 are SGHTA and FQGNSA. Trimming at V came to 3 bases and at J to 7 bases, leaving 10 bases not matched to a gene. The CDR3 is CASSFNPAGINTQYF. The CDR3 region has the DNA TGTGCCAGCAGCTTTAACCCAGCGGGAATTAATACGCAGTATTTT.

The table lists this clonotype with a few counts. This sequence joins TRBV20-1 and TRBJ2-7; the D is unclear. V was trimmed by 6 bases and J by 3 bases, leaving 6 bases between them. The CDR3 is 10 residues long. The germline CDR1 and CDR2 sequences are DFQATT and SNEGSKA (reference sequence). The CDR3 bases are TGCAGTGCCGAACGCTACGAGCAGTACTTC. Translated: CSAERYEQYF.